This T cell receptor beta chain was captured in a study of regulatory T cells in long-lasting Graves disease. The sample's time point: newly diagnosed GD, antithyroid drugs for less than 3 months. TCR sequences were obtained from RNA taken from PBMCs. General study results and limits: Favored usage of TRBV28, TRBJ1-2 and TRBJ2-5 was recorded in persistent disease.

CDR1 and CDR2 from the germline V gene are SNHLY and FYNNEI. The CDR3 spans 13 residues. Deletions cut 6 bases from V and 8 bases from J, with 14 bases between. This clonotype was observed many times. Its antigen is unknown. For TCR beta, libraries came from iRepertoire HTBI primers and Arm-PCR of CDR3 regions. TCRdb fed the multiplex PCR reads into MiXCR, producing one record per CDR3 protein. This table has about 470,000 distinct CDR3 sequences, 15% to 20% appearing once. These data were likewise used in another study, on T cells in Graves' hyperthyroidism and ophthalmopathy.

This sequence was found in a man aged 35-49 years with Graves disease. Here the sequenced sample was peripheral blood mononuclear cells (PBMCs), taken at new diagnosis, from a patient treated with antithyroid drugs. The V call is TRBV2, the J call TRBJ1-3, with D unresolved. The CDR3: CASRAASSDTIYF. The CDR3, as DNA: TGTGCCAGCAGGGCTGCTTCATCGGACACCATATATTTT.